This T cell receptor beta chain was recorded in a study of blood T cell repertoires in COVID-19. This CDR3 region has 14 residues. Trimming took 0 bases from V and 9 from J; bases not matched to a gene: 7. Germline CDR1 reads KGHDR; CDR2 reads SFDVKD. Original analysis: Amplification of reference gene primers was used by the study to estimate nucleated cell counts. Some clones are missing from TCRdb's copy, which holds only in-frame ones; the method was immunoSEQ multiplex PCR. From that table come the V and J calls and clone size; the DNA was used to work out D and trimming. The sample has tens of thousands of clones; around three quarters are singletons.

Input material: peripheral blood. This TCR was recovered from a man aged 50-60 years with active or convalescent COVID-19. The genes are TRBV24-1 and TRBJ2-7; 7 nucleotides match TRBD1. The chain's CDR3 is CATSDLRAGGRQYF. The CDR3 region has the DNA TGTGCCACCAGTGATTTGCGGGCAGGGGGAAGGCAGTACTTC.